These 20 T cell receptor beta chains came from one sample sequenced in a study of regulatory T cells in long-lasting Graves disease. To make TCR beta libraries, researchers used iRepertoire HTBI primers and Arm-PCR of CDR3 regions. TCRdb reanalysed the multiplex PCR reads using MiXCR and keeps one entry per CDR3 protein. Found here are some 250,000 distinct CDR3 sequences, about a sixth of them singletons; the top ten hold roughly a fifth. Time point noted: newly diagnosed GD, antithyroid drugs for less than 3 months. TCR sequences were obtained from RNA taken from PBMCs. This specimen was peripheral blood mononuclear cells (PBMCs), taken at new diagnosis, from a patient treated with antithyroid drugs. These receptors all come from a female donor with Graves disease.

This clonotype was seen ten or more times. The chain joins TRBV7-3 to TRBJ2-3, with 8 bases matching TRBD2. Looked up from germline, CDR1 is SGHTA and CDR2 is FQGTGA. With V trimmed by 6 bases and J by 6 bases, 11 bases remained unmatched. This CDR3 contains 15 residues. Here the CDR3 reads CASSRRAGAGDTQYF. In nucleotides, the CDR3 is TGTGCCAGCAGTCGAAGAGCGGGAGCAGGGGATACGCAGTATTTT.

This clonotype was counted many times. The CDR3 here is CASSIDSYEQYF. CDR3 in DNA: TGTGCCAGCAGCATCGACAGTTACGAGCAGTACTTC. The chain is built from TRBV11-1 and TRBJ2-7; perhaps TRBD1 as D (5 bases). V lost 5 bases and J lost 4, with 9 bases in between. The CDR3 loop spans 12 amino acids. Germline V lookup: CDR1 SGHAT, CDR2 FQDESV (reference sequence). The complete variable domain, with remaining parts taken from reference TRBV11-1 and TRBJ2-7, reads EAEVAQSPRYKITEKSQAVAFWCDPISGHATLYWYRQILGQGPELLVQFQDESVVDDSQLPKDRFSAERLKGVDSTLKIQPAELGDSAMYLCASSIDSYEQYFGPGTRLTVT.

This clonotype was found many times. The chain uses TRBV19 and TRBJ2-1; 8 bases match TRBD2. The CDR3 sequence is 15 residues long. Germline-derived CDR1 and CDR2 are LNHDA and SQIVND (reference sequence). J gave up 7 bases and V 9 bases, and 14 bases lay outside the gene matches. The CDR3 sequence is CASRFSGGPLNEQFF. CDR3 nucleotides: TGTGCCAGCCGATTCAGCGGGGGCCCTTTAAATGAGCAGTTCTTC.

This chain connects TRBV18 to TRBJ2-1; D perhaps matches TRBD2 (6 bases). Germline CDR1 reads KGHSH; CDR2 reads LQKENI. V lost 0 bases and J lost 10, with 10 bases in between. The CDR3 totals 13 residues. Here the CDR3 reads CASSPPSGREQFF. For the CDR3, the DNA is TGTGCCAGCTCACCACCTAGCGGTAGGGAGCAGTTCTTC.

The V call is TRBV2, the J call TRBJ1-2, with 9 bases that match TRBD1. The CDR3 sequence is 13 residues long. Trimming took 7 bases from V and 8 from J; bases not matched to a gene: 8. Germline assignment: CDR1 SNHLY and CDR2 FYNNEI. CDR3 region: CASNLDRGSGYTF. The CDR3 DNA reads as TGTGCCAGCAACCTCGACAGGGGGTCCGGCTACACCTTC. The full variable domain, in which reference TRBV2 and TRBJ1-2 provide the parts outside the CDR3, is EPEVTQTPSHQVTQMGQEVILRCVPISNHLYFYWYRQILGQKVEFLVSFYNNEISEKSEIFDDQFSVERPDGSNFTLKIRSTKLEDSAMYFCASNLDRGSGYTFGSGTRLTVV.

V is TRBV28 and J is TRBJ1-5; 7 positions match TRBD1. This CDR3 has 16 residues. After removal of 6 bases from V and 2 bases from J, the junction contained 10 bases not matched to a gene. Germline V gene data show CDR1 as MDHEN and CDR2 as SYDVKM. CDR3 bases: TGTGCCAGCAGGCCTAGGGGGCAGGGTGGCAATCAGCCCCAGCATTTT. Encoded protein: CASRPRGQGGNQPQHF.

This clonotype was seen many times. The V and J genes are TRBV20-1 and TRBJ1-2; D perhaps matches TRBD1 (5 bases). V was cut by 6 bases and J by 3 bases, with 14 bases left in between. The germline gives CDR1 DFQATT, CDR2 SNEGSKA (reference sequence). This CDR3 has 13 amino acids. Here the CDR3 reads CSAVGGGYYGYTF. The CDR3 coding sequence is TGCAGTGCGGTCGGGGGGGGGTACTATGGCTACACCTTC.

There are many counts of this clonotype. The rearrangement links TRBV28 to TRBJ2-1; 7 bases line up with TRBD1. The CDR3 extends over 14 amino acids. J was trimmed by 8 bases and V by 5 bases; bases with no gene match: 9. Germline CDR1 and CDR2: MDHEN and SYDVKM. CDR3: CASSPPHRGDEQFF. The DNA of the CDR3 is TGTGCCAGCAGTCCTCCCCACAGGGGTGATGAGCAGTTCTTC.

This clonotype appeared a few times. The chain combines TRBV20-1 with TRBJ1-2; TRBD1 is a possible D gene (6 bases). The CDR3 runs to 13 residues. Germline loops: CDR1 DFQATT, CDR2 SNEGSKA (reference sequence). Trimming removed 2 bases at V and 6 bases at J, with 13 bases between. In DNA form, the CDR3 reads TGCAGTGCTAGAATGAGAGGGGGGGATGGCTACACCTTC. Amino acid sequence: CSARMRGGDGYTF.

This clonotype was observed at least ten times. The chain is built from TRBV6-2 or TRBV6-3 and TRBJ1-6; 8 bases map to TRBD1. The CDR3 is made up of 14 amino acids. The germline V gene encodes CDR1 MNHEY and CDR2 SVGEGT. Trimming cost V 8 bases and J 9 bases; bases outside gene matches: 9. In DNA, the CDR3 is TGTGCCAGCTCTCTTGGGCAGGGGGCTTCACCCCTCCACTTT. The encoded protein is CASSLGQGASPLHF.

This CDR3 reads CASSFTTGGPYEQYF. The CDR3 DNA reads as TGTGCCAGCAGCTTCACGACAGGGGGCCCCTACGAGCAGTACTTC. The V and J genes are TRBV11-2 and TRBJ2-7, with TRBD1 matching over 10 bases. The CDR3 loop spans 15 amino acids. V lost 3 bases and J lost 2; bases outside the gene matches: 4. CDR1 and CDR2 (germline): SGHAT, FQNNGV.

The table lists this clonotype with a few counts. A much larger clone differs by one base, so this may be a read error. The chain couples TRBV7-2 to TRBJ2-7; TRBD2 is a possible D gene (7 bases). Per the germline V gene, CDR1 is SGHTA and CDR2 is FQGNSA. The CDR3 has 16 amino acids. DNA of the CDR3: TGTGCCAGCAGCTTAGTCGGAGCGGGACAAACCTACGAGCAGTGCTTC. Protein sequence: CASSLVGAGQTYEQCF.

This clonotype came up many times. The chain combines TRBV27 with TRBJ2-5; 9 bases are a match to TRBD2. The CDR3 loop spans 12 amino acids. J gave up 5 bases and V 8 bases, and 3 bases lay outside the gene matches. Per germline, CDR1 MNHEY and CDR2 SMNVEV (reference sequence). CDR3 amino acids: CASAGGGETQYF. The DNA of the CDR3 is TGTGCCAGCGCGGGAGGGGGGGAGACCCAGTACTTC.

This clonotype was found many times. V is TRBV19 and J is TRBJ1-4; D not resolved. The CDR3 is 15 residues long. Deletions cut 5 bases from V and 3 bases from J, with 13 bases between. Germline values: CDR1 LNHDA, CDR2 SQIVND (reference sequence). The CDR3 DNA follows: TGTGCCAGTAGTCTCCCAGGCCAAGCTAATGAAAAACTGTTTTTT. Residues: CASSLPGQANEKLFF. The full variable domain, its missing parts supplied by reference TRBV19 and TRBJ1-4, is DGGITQSPKYLFRKEGQNVTLSCEQNLNHDAMYWYRQDPGQGLRLIYYSQIVNDFQKGDIAEGYSVSREKKESFPLTVTSAQKNPTAFYLCASSLPGQANEKLFFGSGTQLSVL.

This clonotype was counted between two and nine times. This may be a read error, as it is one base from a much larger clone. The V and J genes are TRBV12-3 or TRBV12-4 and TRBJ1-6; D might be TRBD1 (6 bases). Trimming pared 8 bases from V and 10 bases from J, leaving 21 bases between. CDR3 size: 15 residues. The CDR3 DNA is TGTGCCAGCGCCCGAGGGGGACCAAGTAGGTCACCCCTCCACTTT. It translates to CASARGGPSRSPLHF.

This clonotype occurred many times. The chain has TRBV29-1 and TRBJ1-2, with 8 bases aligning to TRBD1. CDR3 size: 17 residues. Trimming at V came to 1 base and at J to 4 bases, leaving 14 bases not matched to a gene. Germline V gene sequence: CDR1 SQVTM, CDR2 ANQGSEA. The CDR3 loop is CSVEVRSQDRAFYGYTF. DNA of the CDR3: TGCAGCGTTGAAGTCCGATCGCAGGACAGGGCATTCTATGGCTACACCTTC. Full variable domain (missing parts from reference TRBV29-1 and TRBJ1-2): SAVISQKPSRDICQRGTSLTIQCQVDSQVTMMFWYRQQPGQSLTLIATANQGSEATYESGFVIDKFPISRPNLTFSTLTVSNMSPEDSSIYLCSVEVRSQDRAFYGYTFGSGTRLTVV.

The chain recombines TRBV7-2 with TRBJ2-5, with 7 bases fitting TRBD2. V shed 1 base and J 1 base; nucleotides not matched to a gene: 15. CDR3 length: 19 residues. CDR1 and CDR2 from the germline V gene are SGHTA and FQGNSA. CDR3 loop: CASSLVGGWLADPQETQYF. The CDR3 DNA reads TGTGCCAGCAGCTTAGTAGGAGGATGGCTAGCGGACCCCCAAGAGACCCAGTACTTC.

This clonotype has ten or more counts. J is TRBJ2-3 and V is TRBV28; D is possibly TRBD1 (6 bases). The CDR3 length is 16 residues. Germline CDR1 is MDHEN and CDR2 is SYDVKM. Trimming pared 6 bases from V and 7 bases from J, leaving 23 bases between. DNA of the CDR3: TGTGCCAGCAGGCCAACAGGGTTCAGAGCTCCAAATACGCAGTATTTT. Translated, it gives CASRPTGFRAPNTQYF.

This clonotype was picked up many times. The CDR3 is CASSEFASGEKQYF. CDR3 DNA sequence: TGTGCCAGCAGTGAATTTGCTAGCGGGGAGAAGCAGTACTTC. The rearrangement links TRBV6-1 to TRBJ2-7; 9 nucleotides line up with TRBD2. Trimming took 2 bases from V and 8 from J; bases not matched to a gene: 7. This CDR3 is built from 14 residues. Germline CDR1 is MNHNS and CDR2 is SASEGT.

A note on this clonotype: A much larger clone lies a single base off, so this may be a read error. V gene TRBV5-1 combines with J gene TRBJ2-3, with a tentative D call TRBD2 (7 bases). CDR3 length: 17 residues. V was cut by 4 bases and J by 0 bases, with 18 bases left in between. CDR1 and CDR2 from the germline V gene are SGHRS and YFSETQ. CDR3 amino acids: CASSPSVGGASTDTQYF. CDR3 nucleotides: TGCGCCAGCAGCCCCTCTGTGGGGGGGGCAAGCACAGATACGCAGTATTTT.